This T cell receptor (beta chain) was found in a study of low-dose radiotherapy and immunotherapy resistance in tumors (dated by TCRdb to 2022 to 2024). Concerning the study at large: In Cohort 1, 0.5 Gy per fraction was delivered every 2 weeks, and a total PTV dose of 6.5 Gy was prescribed. Patients were given nivolumab as a 240 mg flat dose every two weeks and ipilimumab at 1 mg/kg every six weeks, with both drugs delivered intravenously. The trial did not randomize participants into treatment groups. Intravenous cyclophosphamide at 200 mg/m2 was administered every two weeks, one day ahead of each radiation and immunotherapy administration. Starting on cycle 1 day 1, patients took 300 mg of aspirin by mouth once a day for four cycles. Patients in Cohort 2 were given 1 Gy per fraction every two weeks, for a total of 13 Gy across 26 weeks. The translational analysis covered eight patients: three from the first dose cohort and the first five from the second dose cohort.

Donors were enrolled in RACIN, a single-arm phase I dose-escalation trial in which nivolumab, ipilimumab, aspirin, low-dose cyclophosphamide and low-dose radiotherapy were combined. Patients with advanced, TIL-negative solid tumors were considered eligible. First-strand cDNA was synthesized with Superscript III and a set of TRAV- and TRBV-specific primers, covering both TCRalpha and TCRbeta chains. A roughly 18-cycle PCR with Phusion amplified the TCRs, pairing a constant-region primer with the adapter that was attached to the V primers. The isolated mRNA was amplified using the MessageAmp II aRNA Amplification Kit, with in vitro transcription performed for about 15 hours at 37 degrees C. mRNA for TCR sequencing was isolated with the Dynabeads mRNA DIRECT Purification Kit. Indexed Illumina adapters were added in a second Phusion PCR of roughly 27 cycles, and the PCR products were purified with AMPure XP beads. The study's processing was this. Using custom Perl scripts, TCR sequences that encoded the same protein were pooled, out-of-frame sequences were dropped, and the abundance of each clonotype was calculated. TCR sequences supported by only a single read were excluded from analysis. Among the metrics used to describe the repertoires were Shannon entropy, Gini index, clonality, richness, and the frequency of TCRs shared between repertoires. TCRdb applied fastp at Q25 and MiXCR to the public reads, then kept only in-frame beta chains. Duplicate CDR3 protein sequences are folded into a single record with the most common DNA and genes. TCRdb, not the authors, supplied the V and J calls. Within this sample are 8,500 to 14,000 distinct CDR3 sequences, with about 47% of them counted one time only. The top ten clonotypes cover 7.5% to 9% of the sample.

As regards this clonotype: No cognate antigen has been identified for it. Base qualities are not recorded, but no much larger clone differs from it by a single base.

Inclusive of the bounding cysteine and phenylalanine, the CDR3 is 15 residues long. Only the CDR3 region is kept as DNA, spanning 45 bases read in frame from base 1. V and J lose 1 base and 0 bases, and a span of 11 bases separates them. CDR1 is given as SGHRS and CDR2 as YFSETQ, both from the germline V gene. The TCR comes from a human donor with advanced metastatic prostate, ovarian, gallbladder or colorectal cancer (not recorded which). This table probably holds off-target reads from a library built for another chain. Rearrangement joined TRBV5-1 to TRBJ2-7, and TRBD1 may be the D gene, going by 6 matching bases. CDR3 loop: CASSLTGSGSYEQYF. The nucleotide sequence reads TGCGCCAGCAGCTTGACAGGGTCAGGCTCCTACGAGCAGTACTTC. Reference TRBV5-1 and TRBJ2-7 genes cover what lies past the CDR3, so the full variable domain is KAGVTQTPRYLIKTRGQQVTLSCSPISGHRSVSWYQQTPGQGLQFLFEYFSETQRNKGNFPGRFSGRQFSNSRSEMNVSTLELGDSALYLCASSLTGSGSYEQYFGPGTRLTVT.